This TCR beta chain was sequenced for a study of read filtering for tumor transcriptome and immune sequencing. At the level of the study: 8 or 9 patients were R-ISS I, 16 were R-ISS II, roughly seven were R-ISS III. TCR-mapped reads were about 3.5 to 10.27 million with IR-seq versus about 85 to 1,300 with RNA-seq. Overall study findings and caveats: Sorted CD138-negative bone marrow cells were not purified T cells.

This clonotype showed up many times. Its antigen is as yet unknown. From approximately 430 ng of RNA, a library with molecular barcoded alpha/delta and beta/gamma adaptors was made. TCRdb independently ran MiXCR on the reads; one entry per CDR3 protein. This sample has approximately 62,000 distinct CDR3 sequences, with roughly 19% found just once. Germline CDR1 SQVTM, CDR2 ANQGSEA. The V and J ends lost 6 bases and 0 bases respectively, with 7 bases between them. This CDR3 is built from 12 residues. This TCR was sampled from a donor at least 40 years old with multiple myeloma. This sequence joins TRBV29-1 and TRBJ2-3; D is ambiguous. What was sequenced was a population of CD138-negative cells sorted from bone marrow. The CDR3 is CSVLTSTDTQYF. The DNA for the CDR3 is TGCAGCGTACTGACTAGCACAGATACGCAGTATTTT.